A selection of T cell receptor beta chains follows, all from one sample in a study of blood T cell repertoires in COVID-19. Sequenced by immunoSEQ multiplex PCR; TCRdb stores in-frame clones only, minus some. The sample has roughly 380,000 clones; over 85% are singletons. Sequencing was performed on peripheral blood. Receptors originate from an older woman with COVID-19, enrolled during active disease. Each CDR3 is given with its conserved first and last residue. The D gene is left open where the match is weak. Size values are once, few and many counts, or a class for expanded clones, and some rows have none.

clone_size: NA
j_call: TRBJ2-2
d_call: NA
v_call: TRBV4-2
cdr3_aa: CASSHVGLNTGELFF
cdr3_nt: TGTGCCAGCAGCCATGTCGGACTGAACACCGGGGAGCTGTTTTTT

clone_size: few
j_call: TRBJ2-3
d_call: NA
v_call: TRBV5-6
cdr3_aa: CASSLETEDPDTQYF
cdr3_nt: TGTGCCAGCAGCCTCGAGACAGAGGATCCAGATACGCAGTATTTT

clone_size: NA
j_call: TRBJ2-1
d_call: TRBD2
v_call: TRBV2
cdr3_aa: CASTEGLAVNEQFF
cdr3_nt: TGTGCCAGCACTGAAGGACTAGCGGTCAATGAGCAGTTCTTC

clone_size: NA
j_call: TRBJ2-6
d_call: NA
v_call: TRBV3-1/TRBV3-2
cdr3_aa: CASSLLGANVLTF
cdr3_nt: TGTGCCAGCAGCCTCCTGGGGGCCAACGTCCTGACTTTC

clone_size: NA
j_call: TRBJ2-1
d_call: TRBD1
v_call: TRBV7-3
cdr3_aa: CASSPGQGSYNEQFF
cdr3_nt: TGTGCCAGCAGCCCAGGACAGGGTTCCTACAATGAGCAGTTCTTC

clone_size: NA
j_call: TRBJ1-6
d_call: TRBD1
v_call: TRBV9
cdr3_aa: CASSEQGAGNSPLHF
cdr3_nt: TGTGCCAGCAGCGAACAGGGGGCGGGTAATTCACCCCTCCACTTT

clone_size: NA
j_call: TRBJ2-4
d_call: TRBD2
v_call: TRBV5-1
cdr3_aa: CASSNGGGLAKNIQYF
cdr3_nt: TGCGCCAGCAGCAACGGCGGGGGACTAGCCAAAAACATTCAGTACTTC

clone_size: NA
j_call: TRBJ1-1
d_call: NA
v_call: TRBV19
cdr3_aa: CASTGVNTEAFF
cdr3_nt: TGTGCCAGTACAGGGGTGAACACTGAAGCTTTCTTT

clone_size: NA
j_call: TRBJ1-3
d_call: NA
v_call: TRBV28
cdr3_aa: CASIGDRSSGNTIYF
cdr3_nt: TGTGCCAGTATCGGAGACAGGAGCTCTGGAAACACCATATATTTT

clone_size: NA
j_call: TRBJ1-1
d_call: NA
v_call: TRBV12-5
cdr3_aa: CASGPPRGTEAFF
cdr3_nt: TGTGCTAGTGGTCCCCCCAGGGGCACTGAAGCTTTCTTT

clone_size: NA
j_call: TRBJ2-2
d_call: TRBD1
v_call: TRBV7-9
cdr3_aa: CASSLQGAGKTGELFF
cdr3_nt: TGTGCCAGCAGCCTGCAGGGGGCGGGAAAAACCGGGGAGCTGTTTTTT

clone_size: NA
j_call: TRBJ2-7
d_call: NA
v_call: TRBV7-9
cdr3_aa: CASSLYYEQYF
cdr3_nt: TGTGCCAGCAGCTTATACTACGAGCAGTACTTC

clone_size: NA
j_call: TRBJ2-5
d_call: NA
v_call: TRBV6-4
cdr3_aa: CASSDPKRVGGAGGETQYF
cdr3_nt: TGTGCCAGCAGTGACCCCAAAAGGGTCGGGGGCGCAGGGGGAGAGACCCAGTACTTC

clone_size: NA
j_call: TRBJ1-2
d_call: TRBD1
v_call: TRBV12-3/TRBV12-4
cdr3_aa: CASSWDRGHGYTF
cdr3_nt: TGTGCCAGCAGTTGGGACAGGGGGCATGGCTACACCTTC

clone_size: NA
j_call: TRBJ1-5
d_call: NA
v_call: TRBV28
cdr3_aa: CASTWGLHSNQPQHF
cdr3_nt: TGTGCCAGCACCTGGGGCTTACATAGCAATCAGCCCCAGCATTTT

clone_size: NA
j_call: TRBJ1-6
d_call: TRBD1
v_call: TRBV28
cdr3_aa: CASKNQGAFHF
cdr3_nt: TGTGCCAGCAAAAATCAGGGGGCGTTCCACTTT

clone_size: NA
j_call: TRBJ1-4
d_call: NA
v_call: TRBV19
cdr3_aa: CASSISTTNEKLFF
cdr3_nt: TGTGCCAGTAGTATCAGTACAACTAATGAAAAACTGTTTTTT

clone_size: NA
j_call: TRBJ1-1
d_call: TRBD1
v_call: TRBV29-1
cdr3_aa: CSGEQGTFTEAFF
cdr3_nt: TGCAGCGGAGAACAGGGGACGTTCACTGAAGCTTTCTTT

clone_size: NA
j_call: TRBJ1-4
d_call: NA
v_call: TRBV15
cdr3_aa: CATSLWGDSAEKLFF
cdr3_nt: TGTGCCACCAGCCTCTGGGGGGACTCCGCTGAAAAACTGTTTTTT

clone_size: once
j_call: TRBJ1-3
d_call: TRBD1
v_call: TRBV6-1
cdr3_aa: CASSETGGNTIYF
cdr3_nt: TGTGCCAGCAGTGAGACAGGGGGGAACACCATATATTTT

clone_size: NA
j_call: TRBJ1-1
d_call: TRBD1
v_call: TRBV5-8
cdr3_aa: CASSSGQGNEAFF
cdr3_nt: TGTGCCAGCAGCTCGGGACAGGGGAATGAAGCTTTCTTT

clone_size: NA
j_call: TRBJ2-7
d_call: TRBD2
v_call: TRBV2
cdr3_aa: CASSFGLAGSYEQYF
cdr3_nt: TGTGCCAGCTCTTTCGGACTAGCGGGGTCCTACGAGCAGTACTTC

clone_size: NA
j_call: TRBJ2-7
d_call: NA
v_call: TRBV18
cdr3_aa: CASSPLSGANTNEQYF
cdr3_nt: TGTGCCAGCTCACCACTTAGCGGCGCCAATACCAACGAGCAGTACTTC

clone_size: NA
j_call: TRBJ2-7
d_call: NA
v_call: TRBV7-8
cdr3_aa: CASSSAVYEQYF
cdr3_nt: TGTGCCAGCAGCTCAGCCGTGTACGAGCAGTACTTC

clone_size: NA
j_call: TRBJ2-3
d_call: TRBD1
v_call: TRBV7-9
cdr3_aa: CASSPRGQGSTDTQYF
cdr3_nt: TGTGCCAGCAGCCCACGGGGACAGGGGAGCACAGATACGCAGTATTTT

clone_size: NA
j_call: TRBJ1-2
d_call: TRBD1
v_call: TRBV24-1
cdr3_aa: CATSDFDGQGYYGYTF
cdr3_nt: TGTGCCACCAGTGATTTCGATGGACAGGGATACTATGGCTACACCTTC

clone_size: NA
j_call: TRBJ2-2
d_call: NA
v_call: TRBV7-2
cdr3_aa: CASSLGTGNTGELFF
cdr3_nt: TGTGCCAGCAGCCTCGGGACTGGGAACACCGGGGAGCTGTTTTTT

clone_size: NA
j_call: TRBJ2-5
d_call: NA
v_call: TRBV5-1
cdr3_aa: CARRRQETQYF
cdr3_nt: TGCGCCAGACGGCGGCAAGAGACCCAGTACTTC

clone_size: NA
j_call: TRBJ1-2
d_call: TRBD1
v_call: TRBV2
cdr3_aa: CASSPDRAGYTF
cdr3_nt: TGTGCCAGCAGTCCTGACAGGGCGGGCTACACCTTC

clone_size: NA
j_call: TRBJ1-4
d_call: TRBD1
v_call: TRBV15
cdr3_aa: CATSSNRDRREKLFF
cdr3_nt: TGTGCCACCAGCTCTAACCGGGACAGGCGGGAAAAACTGTTTTTT

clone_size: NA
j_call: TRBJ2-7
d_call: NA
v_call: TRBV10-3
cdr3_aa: CAISESGRGYEQYF
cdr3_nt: TGTGCCATCAGTGAGTCCGGCCGGGGCTACGAGCAGTACTTC

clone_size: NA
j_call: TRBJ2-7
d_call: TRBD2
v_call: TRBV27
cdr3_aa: CASSLSPGGLPYEQYF
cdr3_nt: TGTGCCAGCAGTTTATCCCCGGGGGGGCTGCCCTACGAGCAGTACTTC

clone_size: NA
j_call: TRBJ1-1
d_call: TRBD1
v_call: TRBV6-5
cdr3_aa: CASSFLPGQVSEAFF
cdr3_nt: TGTGCCAGCAGTTTCCTCCCGGGACAGGTCTCCGAAGCTTTCTTT

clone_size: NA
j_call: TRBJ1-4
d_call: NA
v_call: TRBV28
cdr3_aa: CASSSRGGNEKLFF
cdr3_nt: TGTGCCAGCAGTTCCCGGGGGGGTAATGAAAAACTGTTTTTT

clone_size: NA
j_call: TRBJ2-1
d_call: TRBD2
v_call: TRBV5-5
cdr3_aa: CASRFTSGEYNEQFF
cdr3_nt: TGTGCCAGCAGATTTACTAGCGGGGAGTACAATGAGCAGTTCTTC

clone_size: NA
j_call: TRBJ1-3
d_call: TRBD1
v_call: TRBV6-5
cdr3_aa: CASSHDRGRGNTIYF
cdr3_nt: TGTGCCAGCAGCCATGACAGGGGGCGAGGAAACACCATATATTTT